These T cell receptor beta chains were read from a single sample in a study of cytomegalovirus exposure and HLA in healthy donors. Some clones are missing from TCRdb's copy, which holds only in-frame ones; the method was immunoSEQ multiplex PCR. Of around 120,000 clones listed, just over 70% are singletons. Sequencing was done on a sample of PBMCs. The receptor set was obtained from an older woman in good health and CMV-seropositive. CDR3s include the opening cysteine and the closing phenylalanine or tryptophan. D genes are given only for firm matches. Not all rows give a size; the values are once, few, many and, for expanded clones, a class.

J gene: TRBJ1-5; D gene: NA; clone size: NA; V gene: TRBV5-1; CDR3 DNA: TGCGCCAGCAGCCCAGAGGGGGACAGCAATCAGCCCCAGCATTTT; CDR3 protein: CASSPEGDSNQPQHF
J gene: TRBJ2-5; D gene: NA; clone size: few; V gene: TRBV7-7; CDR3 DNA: TGTGCCAGCAGCTCACAGGTTAGGGGAGAGACCCAGTACTTC; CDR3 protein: CASSSQVRGETQYF
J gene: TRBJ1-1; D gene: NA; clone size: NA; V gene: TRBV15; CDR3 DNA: TGTGCCACCAGCAGACGGGGAGGGGTGAACACTGAAGCTTTCTTT; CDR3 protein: CATSRRGGVNTEAFF
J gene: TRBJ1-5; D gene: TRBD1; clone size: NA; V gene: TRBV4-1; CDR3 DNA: TGCGCCAGCAGCCAAGGAGACAGGGATCGGGGCAATCAGCCCCAGCATTTT; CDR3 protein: CASSQGDRDRGNQPQHF
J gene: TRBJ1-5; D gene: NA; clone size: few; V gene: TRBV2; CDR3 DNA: TGTGCCAGCCGGGGGGGTGCTGGTAATCAGCCCCAGCATTTT; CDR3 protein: CASRGGAGNQPQHF
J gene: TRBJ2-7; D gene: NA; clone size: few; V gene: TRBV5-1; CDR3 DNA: TGCGCCAGCAGCTTGGTCGGCTCGAAGGTACAGGCACACGAGCAGTACTTC; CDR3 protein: CASSLVGSKVQAHEQYF
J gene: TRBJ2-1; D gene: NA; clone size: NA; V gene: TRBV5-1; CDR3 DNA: TGCGCCAGCAGCTTGGATGACAGCAATGAGCAGTTCTTC; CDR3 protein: CASSLDDSNEQFF
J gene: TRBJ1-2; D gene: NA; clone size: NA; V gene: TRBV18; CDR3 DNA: TGTGCCAGCTCACTGACGAGCGTAAAGGGGGTTAACTATGGCTACACCTTC; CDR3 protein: CASSLTSVKGVNYGYTF
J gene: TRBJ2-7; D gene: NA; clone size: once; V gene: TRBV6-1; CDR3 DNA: TGTGCCAGCAGTGTCGACAGATTTAGATCCTACGAGCAGTACTTC; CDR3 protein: CASSVDRFRSYEQYF
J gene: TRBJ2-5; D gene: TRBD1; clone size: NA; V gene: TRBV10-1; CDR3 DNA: TGCGCCAGCAGTGAGTGGGACAGCTCCGGGGAGACCCAGTACTTC; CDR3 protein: CASSEWDSSGETQYF
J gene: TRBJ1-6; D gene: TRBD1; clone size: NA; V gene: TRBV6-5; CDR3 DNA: TGTGCCAGCAGTTGGGGGACAGGGGGTCATAATTCACCCCTCCACTTT; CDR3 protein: CASSWGTGGHNSPLHF
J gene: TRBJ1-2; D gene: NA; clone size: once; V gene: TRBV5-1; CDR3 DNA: TGCGCCAGCAGCCCATTGGGACCAGGGGACTATGGCTACACCTTC; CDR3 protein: CASSPLGPGDYGYTF
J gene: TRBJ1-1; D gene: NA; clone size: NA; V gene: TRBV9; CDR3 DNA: TGTGCCAGCAGCGTAGAATACAGCAACACTGAAGCTTTCTTT; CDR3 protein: CASSVEYSNTEAFF
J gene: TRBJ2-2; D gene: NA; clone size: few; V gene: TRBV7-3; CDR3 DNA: TGTGCCAGCAGCTTTAACCCTACTAGAAACACCGGGGAGCTGTTTTTT; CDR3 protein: CASSFNPTRNTGELFF
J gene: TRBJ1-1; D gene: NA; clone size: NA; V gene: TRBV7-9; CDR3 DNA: TGTGCCAGCAGCCCCCGACAGGAAAACACTGAAGCTTTCTTT; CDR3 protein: CASSPRQENTEAFF
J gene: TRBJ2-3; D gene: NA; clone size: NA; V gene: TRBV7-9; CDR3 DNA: TGTGCCAGCAGCCCCCAGGGTTATACGCAGTATTTT; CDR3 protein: CASSPQGYTQYF
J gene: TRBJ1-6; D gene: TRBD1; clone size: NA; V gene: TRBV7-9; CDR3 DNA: TGTGCCAGCAGCGCAGGGGGGTTAGGGGGCTTGTCACCCCTCCACTTT; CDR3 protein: CASSAGGLGGLSPLHF
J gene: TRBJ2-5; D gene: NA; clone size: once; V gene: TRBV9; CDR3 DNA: TGTGCCAGCAGCCTCAGATGGGGCCAGGAGACCCAGTACTTC; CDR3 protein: CASSLRWGQETQYF
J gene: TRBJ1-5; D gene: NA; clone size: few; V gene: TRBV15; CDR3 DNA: TGTGCCACCAGCAGAGATCAGCAGGGCTGGGGCAATCAGCCCCAGCATTTT; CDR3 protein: CATSRDQQGWGNQPQHF
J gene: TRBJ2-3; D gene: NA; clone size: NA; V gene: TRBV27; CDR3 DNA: TGTGCCAGCAGTCTCCCAGGGCGGGGAACGACAGATACGCAGTATTTT; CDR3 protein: CASSLPGRGTTDTQYF
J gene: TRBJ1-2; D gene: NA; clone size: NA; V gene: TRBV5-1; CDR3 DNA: TGCGCCAGCAGCTTGCTATTAACGCCGGACTATGGCTACACCTTC; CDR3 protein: CASSLLLTPDYGYTF
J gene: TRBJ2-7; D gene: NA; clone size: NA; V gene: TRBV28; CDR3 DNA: TGTGCCAGCAGTCTGGGGAGAGGGCCTCTAGGGTTC; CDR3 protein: CASSLGRGPLGF
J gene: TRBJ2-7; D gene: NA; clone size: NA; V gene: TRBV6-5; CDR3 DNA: TGTGCCAGCACCCTGGCTGGGCCTCAGTACTTC; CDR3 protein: CASTLAGPQYF
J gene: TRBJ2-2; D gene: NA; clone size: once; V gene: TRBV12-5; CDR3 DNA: TGTGCTAGTGGCTCTTGGGCCCACAACACCGGGGAGCTGTTTTTT; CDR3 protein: CASGSWAHNTGELFF
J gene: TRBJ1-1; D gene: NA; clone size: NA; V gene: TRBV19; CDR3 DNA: TGTGCCAGTAGTATTACGGGACTCGGCACTGAAGCTTTCTTT; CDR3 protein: CASSITGLGTEAFF
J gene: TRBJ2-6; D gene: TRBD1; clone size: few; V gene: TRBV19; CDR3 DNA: TGTGCCAGTAGTACCCCGGACAGGGGCCCCCACGTCCTGACTTTC; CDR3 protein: CASSTPDRGPHVLTF
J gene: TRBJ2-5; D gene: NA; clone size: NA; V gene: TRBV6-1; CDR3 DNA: TGTGCCAGCAGTGAAGAGGGGACTCAAGGGGAGACCCAGTACTTC; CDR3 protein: CASSEEGTQGETQYF
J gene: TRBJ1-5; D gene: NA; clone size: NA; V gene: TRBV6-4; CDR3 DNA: TGTGCCAGCAGTGGGGAGGTGGGTCAGCCCCAGCATTTT; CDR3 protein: CASSGEVGQPQHF
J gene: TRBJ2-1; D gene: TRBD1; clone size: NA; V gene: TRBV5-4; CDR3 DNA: TGTGCCAGCAGCGGACAGGGTATCTCCTACAATGAGCAGTTCTTC; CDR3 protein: CASSGQGISYNEQFF
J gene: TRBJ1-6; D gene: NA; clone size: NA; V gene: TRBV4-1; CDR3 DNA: TGCGCCAGCAGCCAAGGGAAAACTAATAATTCACCCCTCCACTTT; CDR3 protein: CASSQGKTNNSPLHF
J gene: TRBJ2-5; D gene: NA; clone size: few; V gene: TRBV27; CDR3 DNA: TGTGCCAGCAGTTTATTCGCGGAGGCAAAGACCCAGTACTTC; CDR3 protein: CASSLFAEAKTQYF
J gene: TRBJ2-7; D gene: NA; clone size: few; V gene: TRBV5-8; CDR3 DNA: TGTGCCAGCAGCTTGACAGGGAATCCCTACGAGCAGTACTTC; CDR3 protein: CASSLTGNPYEQYF
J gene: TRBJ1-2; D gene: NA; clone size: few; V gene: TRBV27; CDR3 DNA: TGTGCCAGCAGTCCTCATCAACTTCCTACCCCGGAGTACTATGGCTACACCTTC; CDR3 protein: CASSPHQLPTPEYYGYTF
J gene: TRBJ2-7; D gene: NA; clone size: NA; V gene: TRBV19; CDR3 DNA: TGTGCCAGTAGCCGACAGGATTTATCCTACGAGCAGTACTTC; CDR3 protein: CASSRQDLSYEQYF
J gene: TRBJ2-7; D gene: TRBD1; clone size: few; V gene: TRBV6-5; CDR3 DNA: TGTGCCAGCAGTTACTCTGAACAGGGGAGCTACGAGCAGTACTTC; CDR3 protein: CASSYSEQGSYEQYF
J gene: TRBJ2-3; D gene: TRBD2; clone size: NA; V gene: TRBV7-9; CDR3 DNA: TGTGCCAGCAGGACTAGCGGGGGGGCAGGTACGCAGTATTTT; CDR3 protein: CASRTSGGAGTQYF
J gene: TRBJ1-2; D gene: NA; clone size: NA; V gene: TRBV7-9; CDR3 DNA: TGTGCCAGCAGCCCCCAGGCAGTGGTCTATGGCTACACCTTC; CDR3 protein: CASSPQAVVYGYTF
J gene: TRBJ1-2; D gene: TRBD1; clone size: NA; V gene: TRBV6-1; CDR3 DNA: TGTGCCAGCAGCACAGGGGCGCCTAACTATGGCTACACCTTC; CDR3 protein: CASSTGAPNYGYTF
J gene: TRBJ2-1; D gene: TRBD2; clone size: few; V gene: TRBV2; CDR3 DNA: TGTGCCAGCAGCGAACGTTTACTAGCGGGGATCTCCTACAATGAGCAGTTCTTC; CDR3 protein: CASSERLLAGISYNEQFF
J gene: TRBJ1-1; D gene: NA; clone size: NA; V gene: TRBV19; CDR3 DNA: TGTGCCAGTAGTATAGATGGGCAGGGCAATGAAGCTTTCTTT; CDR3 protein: CASSIDGQGNEAFF
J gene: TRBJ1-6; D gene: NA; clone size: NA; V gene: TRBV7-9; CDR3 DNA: TGTGCCAGCAGCTGGAGTGGGGAGGCCCCCCTCCACTTT; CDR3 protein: CASSWSGEAPLHF
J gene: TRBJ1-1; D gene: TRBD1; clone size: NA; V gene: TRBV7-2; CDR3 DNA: TGTGCCAGCAGCCCCGGGACAGCGAACACTGAAGCTTTCTTT; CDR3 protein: CASSPGTANTEAFF
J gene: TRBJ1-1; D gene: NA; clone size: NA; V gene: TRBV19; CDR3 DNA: TGTGCCAGTAGTATAGATCAAAGGGGTGAAGCTTTCTTT; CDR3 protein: CASSIDQRGEAFF
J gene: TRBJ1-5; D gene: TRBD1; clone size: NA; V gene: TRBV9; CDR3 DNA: TGTGCCAGCAGCGCAACAGGGGGGAATCAGCCCCAGCATTTT; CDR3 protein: CASSATGGNQPQHF
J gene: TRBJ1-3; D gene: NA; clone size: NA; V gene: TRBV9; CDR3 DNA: TGTGCCAGCAGCGTAGGGCCAGATTCTGGAAACACCATATATTTT; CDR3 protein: CASSVGPDSGNTIYF
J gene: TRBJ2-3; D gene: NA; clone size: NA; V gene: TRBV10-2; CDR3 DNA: TGCGCCAGCAGTGAGTCGGGAGGGGGTGGAACAGATACGCAGTATTTT; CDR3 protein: CASSESGGGGTDTQYF
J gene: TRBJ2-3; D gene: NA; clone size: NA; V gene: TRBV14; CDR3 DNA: TGTGCCAGCAGCCAAGGGACTCTGAATACGCAGTATTTT; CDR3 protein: CASSQGTLNTQYF
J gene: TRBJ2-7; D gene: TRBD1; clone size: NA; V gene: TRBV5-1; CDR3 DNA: TGCGCCAGCAGCACCGGGGACAGTATGAACTACGAGCAGTACTTC; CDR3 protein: CASSTGDSMNYEQYF
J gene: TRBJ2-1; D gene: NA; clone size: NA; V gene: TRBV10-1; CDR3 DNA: TGCGCCAGCAGTGCTCACGTCGGGGATGAGCAGTTCTTC; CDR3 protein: CASSAHVGDEQFF
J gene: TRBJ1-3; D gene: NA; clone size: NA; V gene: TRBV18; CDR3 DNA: TGTGCCAGCCGACGACAGGAAACTGGAAACACCATATATTTT; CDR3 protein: CASRRQETGNTIYF
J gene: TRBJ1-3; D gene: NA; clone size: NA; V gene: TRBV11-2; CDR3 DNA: TGTGCCAGCAGCACCCCCCGGTTCGGAAACACCATATATTTT; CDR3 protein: CASSTPRFGNTIYF
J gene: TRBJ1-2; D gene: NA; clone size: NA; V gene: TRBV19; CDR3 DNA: TGTGCCAGTAGTAAGGAGCTCGGTGGCTACACCTTC; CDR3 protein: CASSKELGGYTF
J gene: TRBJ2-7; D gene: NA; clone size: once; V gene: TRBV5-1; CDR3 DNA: TGCGCCAGCAGCCTGGAAAGTTCCGGGGAGTACGAGCAGTACTTC; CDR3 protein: CASSLESSGEYEQYF